These 31 T cell receptor beta chains share one sample of origin, sequenced in a study of blood T cell repertoires in COVID-19. Libraries were prepared by immunoSEQ multiplex PCR; TCRdb keeps only in-frame clonotypes and omits some of them. The table shows roughly 69,000 clones, with roughly 80% occurring only once. Sequenced: peripheral blood. These receptors all come from a man in his fifties or sixties with COVID-19, enrolled during active disease.

This clone was found a few times. The rearrangement links TRBV15 to TRBJ2-1; 7 nucleotides line up with TRBD1. The CDR3 sequence is 17 residues long. V shed 6 bases, J shed 1 base, and the junction held 12 bases outside the gene matches. Germline loops: CDR1 LNHNV, CDR2 YYDKDF (reference sequence). CDR3 bases: TGTGCCACCAGGTCTAGGGGGCCGGGTGAGTCCTACAATGAGCAGTTCTTC. It specifies CATRSRGPGESYNEQFF. Full variable domain (rest looked up from reference TRBV15 and TRBJ2-1): DAMVIQNPRYQVTQFGKPVTLSCSQTLNHNVMYWYQQKSSQAPKLLFHYYDKDFNNEADTPDNFQSRRPNTSFCFLDIRSPGLGDTAMYLCATRSRGPGESYNEQFFGPGTRLTVL.

The chain combines TRBV27 with TRBJ1-6, with D perhaps TRBD1 (5 bases). This CDR3 has 15 residues. V was trimmed by 8 bases and J by 10 bases, leaving 21 bases between them. Germline V lookup: CDR1 MNHEY, CDR2 SMNVEV (reference sequence). CDR3 bases: TGTGCCAGCTCCCCCGACAGCGCTCGAGGCTCACCCCTCCACTTT. Translated, it gives CASSPDSARGSPLHF.

The chain recombines TRBV19 with TRBJ1-5; the D gene is possibly TRBD1 (6 bases). The CDR3 is 16 amino acids. V was cut by 6 bases and J by 2 bases, with 17 bases left in between. Per germline, CDR1 LNHDA and CDR2 SQIVND (reference sequence). The CDR3 protein is CASRNPTGTGNQPQHF. As DNA, the CDR3 is TGTGCCAGTAGGAACCCCACAGGGACGGGCAATCAGCCCCAGCATTTT.

The rearrangement joins TRBV4-1 to TRBJ2-1; 8 bases agree with TRBD2. Germline V CDR1 and CDR2: MGHRA, YSYEKL. V shed 8 bases, J shed 0 bases, and the junction held 15 bases outside the gene matches. The CDR3 has 18 amino acids. The CDR3 coding sequence is TGCGCCAGCCGGGACTTAGCGGGGACCCGGAGCTCCTACAATGAGCAGTTCTTC. Its translation is CASRDLAGTRSSYNEQFF.

The CDR3 region is CASSVGQGADNEQFF. The CDR3 DNA reads TGTGCCAGCAGCGTAGGACAGGGGGCGGATAATGAGCAGTTCTTC. The rearrangement uses TRBV9 and TRBJ2-1; 10 nucleotides line up with TRBD1. The length of the CDR3 is 15 residues. The V segment lost 0 bases and the J segment 7 bases; nucleotides outside the gene matches: 4. Germline-derived CDR1 and CDR2 are SGDLS and YYNGEE.

V is TRBV2 and J is TRBJ2-2; TRBD2 matches 11 bases. Germline trimming cut 6 bases from V and 5 bases from J; bases unmatched to any gene: 5. The V gene's germline CDR1 is SNHLY and CDR2 FYNNEI. The CDR3 runs 15 residues. The CDR3 coding sequence is TGTGCCAGCAGGACACTAGCGGGGGTGACCGGGGAGCTGTTTTTT. Its translation: CASRTLAGVTGELFF.

The rearrangement links TRBV6-2 or TRBV6-3 to TRBJ2-5; D ambiguous. Deletions cut 5 bases from V and 5 bases from J, with 18 bases between. CDR1 is MNHEY and CDR2 is SVGEGT in the germline V gene. The CDR3 has 15 amino acids. The CDR3: CASSPQYPTGETQYF. CDR3 DNA: TGTGCCAGCAGTCCCCAATATCCCACCGGGGAGACCCAGTACTTC.

The chain joins TRBV12-3 or TRBV12-4 to TRBJ1-1; D is uncertain. The ends were cut back, 6 bases at V and 4 bases at J, with 9 bases in the middle. The CDR3 consists of 12 residues. The CDR3 DNA reads as TGTGCCAGCAGATCTAGGAGCACTGAAGCTTTCTTT. Its translation is CASRSRSTEAFF.

The chain recombines TRBV3-1 (or the pseudogene TRBV3-2) with TRBJ2-7, with a possible D match to TRBD2 (6 bases). CDR1 and CDR2 (germline): LGHDT, YNNKEL (reference sequence). The ends were cut back, 0 bases at V and 2 bases at J, with 11 bases in the middle. The CDR3 contains 15 residues. The DNA for the CDR3 is TGTGCCAGCAGCCAAGATGGGGGGAAACCCTACGAGCAGTACTTC. Translating it yields CASSQDGGKPYEQYF.

The J gene is TRBJ2-2, the V gene TRBV14, with 12 bases fitting TRBD2. This CDR3 spans 17 amino acids. Germline lookup yields CDR1 SGHDN and CDR2 FVKESK. With V trimmed by 1 base and J by 4 bases, 4 bases remained unmatched. CDR3 DNA sequence: TGTGCCAGCAGCCAAGGGACTAGCGGGATGCGCACCGGGGAGCTGTTTTTT. Translating it yields CASSQGTSGMRTGELFF.

This sequence joins TRBV6-5 and TRBJ2-1; D perhaps matches TRBD2 (6 bases). CDR1 and CDR2 from the germline V gene are MNHEY and SVGAGI. The germline V and J ends were trimmed by 8 bases and 4 bases, with 15 bases remaining between them. The CDR3 has 14 residues. CDR3 coding DNA: TGTGCCAGCGTGGGTAGCGGAGCTTACAATGAGCAGTTCTTC. Its translation: CASVGSGAYNEQFF.

CDR3 DNA: TGTGCCAGCAGCTCGGAGGGCGTAAGTAGTTATCGGGATGAAAAACTGTTTTTT. Protein product: CASSSEGVSSYRDEKLFF. The genes are TRBV5-6 and TRBJ1-4; D remains ambiguous. The CDR3 runs 18 residues. Trimming removed 3 bases at V and 6 bases at J, with 24 bases between. Germline loops: CDR1 SGHDT, CDR2 YYEEEE.

This rearrangement joins TRBV18 to TRBJ2-3, with 8 bases that match TRBD2. Germline CDR1 reads KGHSH; CDR2 reads LQKENI. J was trimmed by 4 bases and V by 4 bases; bases with no gene match: 7. The CDR3 sequence is 15 residues long. The CDR3 reads CASSLSEAGADTQYF. The CDR3 nucleotides read TGTGCCAGCTCACTATCGGAAGCGGGGGCAGATACGCAGTATTTT.

The chain employs TRBV9 and TRBJ2-1; 10 bases line up with TRBD2. Losses at the gene ends were 3 bases for V and 9 bases for J; bases not matched to a gene: 9. The germline gives CDR1 SGDLS, CDR2 YYNGEE. This CDR3 is built from 15 residues. The CDR3 spells CASSAPSSGGIEQFF. DNA of the CDR3: TGTGCCAGCAGCGCACCCTCTAGCGGGGGTATTGAGCAGTTCTTC.

This chain links TRBV5-1 with TRBJ2-5, with 10 positions matching TRBD1. From germline, CDR1 is SGHRS and CDR2 YFSETQ. Trimming removed 4 bases from V and 3 bases from J; junction bases left unmatched: 6. This CDR3 is 15 amino acids long. The CDR3 region is CASSAPGTGEETQYF. The CDR3 bases are TGCGCCAGCAGCGCCCCCGGGACAGGGGAAGAGACCCAGTACTTC. The full variable domain, completed using reference TRBV5-1 and TRBJ2-5, is KAGVTQTPRYLIKTRGQQVTLSCSPISGHRSVSWYQQTPGQGLQFLFEYFSETQRNKGNFPGRFSGRQFSNSRSEMNVSTLELGDSALYLCASSAPGTGEETQYFGPGTRLLVL.

This sequence joins TRBV30 and TRBJ2-3, with TRBD2 as a possible D gene (6 bases). V lost 4 bases and J 6 bases, leaving 17 bases between the germline ends. CDR3 length equals 14 residues. Germline loops: CDR1 GTSNPN, CDR2 SVGIG (reference sequence). CDR3 amino acids: CAWNLATSRDTQYF. The CDR3 region has the DNA TGTGCCTGGAACCTAGCGACAAGCAGGGATACGCAGTATTTT.

This chain uses TRBV5-1 with TRBJ1-1; maybe TRBD1 (6 bases). The V end was cut by 6 bases, the J end by 4 bases, with 19 bases between. This CDR3 has 15 residues. Germline-derived CDR1 and CDR2 are SGHRS and YFSETQ. The CDR3 protein is CASTRTYREGTEAFF. The CDR3 DNA follows: TGCGCCAGCACCCGCACCTACAGGGAGGGCACTGAAGCTTTCTTT.

The CDR3 region is CASSPLTRTGPMNTEAFF. Written as DNA, the CDR3 is TGTGCCAGCAGCCCACTTACTAGGACAGGGCCCATGAACACTGAAGCTTTCTTT. The chain employs TRBV4-2 and TRBJ1-1; 8 nucleotides align to TRBD1. The CDR3 runs 18 residues. The germline V gene has CDR1 LGHNA and CDR2 YNFKEQ. After removal of 4 bases from V and 0 bases from J, the junction contained 13 bases not matched to a gene.

The chain combines TRBV13 with TRBJ2-1; TRBD2 matches at 10 bases. Unmatched junction bases numbered 8, after V lost 1 base and J lost 8 bases. This CDR3 contains 16 residues. CDR1 PRHDT and CDR2 FYEKMQ come from the germline V gene (reference sequence). The CDR3 loop is CASSLESGGAADEQFF. The CDR3 region has the DNA TGTGCCAGCAGCTTAGAAAGCGGGGGGGCCGCGGATGAGCAGTTCTTC. Based on the CDR3 plus reference TRBV13 and TRBJ2-1, the full variable domain is AAGVIQSPRHLIKEKRETATLKCYPIPRHDTVYWYQQGPGQDPQFLISFYEKMQSDKGSIPDRFSAQQFSDYHSELNMSSLELGDSALYFCASSLESGGAADEQFFGPGTRLTVL.

This chain links TRBV11-2 with TRBJ1-2; 9 bases fit TRBD1. V lost 6 bases, J lost 2 bases, and 7 bases stayed unmatched. Germline V gene lookup returns CDR1 SGHAT and CDR2 FQNNGV. The CDR3 covers 15 residues. CDR3 amino acids: CASRRPGQGNYGYTF. The CDR3 region has the DNA TGTGCCAGCAGAAGACCGGGACAGGGAAACTATGGCTACACCTTC.

The genes are TRBV18 and TRBJ1-6; no clear D. Germline CDR1 is KGHSH and CDR2 is LQKENI. This CDR3 spans 15 amino acids. Trimming took off 2 bases at V and 4 bases at J, with 9 bases between the two ends. The CDR3 DNA reads TGTGCCAGCTCACCAGAGGAGGCTTATAATTCACCCCTCCACTTT. Protein product: CASSPEEAYNSPLHF.

V usage is TRBV5-1 and J usage is TRBJ2-2; TRBD1 aligns across 8 bases. The CDR3 extends over 15 amino acids. Trimming cost V 4 bases and J 1 base; bases outside gene matches: 3. Germline CDR1 is SGHRS and CDR2 is YFSETQ. The CDR3 protein is CASSPGQGNTGELFF. CDR3 DNA sequence: TGCGCCAGCAGCCCCGGACAGGGGAACACCGGGGAGCTGTTTTTT.

V is TRBV30 and J is TRBJ2-3; D may be TRBD2 (5 bases). From germline, CDR1 is GTSNPN and CDR2 SVGIG (reference sequence). V shed 2 bases and J shed 1 base, with 7 bases lying between them. This CDR3 spans 13 amino acids. Here the CDR3 reads CAWSNGGTDTQYF. CDR3 DNA: TGTGCCTGGAGTAACGGGGGCACAGATACGCAGTATTTT.

V and J are TRBV15 and TRBJ2-7; a weak D match, TRBD2 (6 bases). The CDR3 totals 15 residues. V lost 0 bases and J 1 base, leaving 10 bases between the germline ends. Germline CDR1 LNHNV, CDR2 YYDKDF (reference sequence). CDR3 sequence reads: CATSRDRGASYEQYF. The CDR3 DNA reads as TGTGCCACCAGCAGAGATCGCGGGGCTTCCTACGAGCAGTACTTC. The full variable domain, rest sourced from reference TRBV15 and TRBJ2-7, is DAMVIQNPRYQVTQFGKPVTLSCSQTLNHNVMYWYQQKSSQAPKLLFHYYDKDFNNEADTPDNFQSRRPNTSFCFLDIRSPGLGDTAMYLCATSRDRGASYEQYFGPGTRLTVT.

This chain uses TRBV25-1 with TRBJ2-2, with D tentatively TRBD1 (6 bases). The CDR3 extends over 16 amino acids. The germline V and J ends were trimmed by 3 bases and 1 base, with 12 bases remaining between them. Germline-derived CDR1 and CDR2 are MGHDK and SYGVNS. CDR3 region: CASSDADRKNTGELFF. The CDR3 region has the DNA TGTGCCAGCAGTGACGCGGACAGAAAGAACACCGGGGAGCTGTTTTTT.

J is TRBJ2-7 and V is TRBV2; 15 nucleotides agree with TRBD2. Trimming cost V 6 bases and J 4 bases; bases outside gene matches: 4. This CDR3 comprises 15 residues. CDR1 and CDR2 from the germline V gene are SNHLY and FYNNEI. The CDR3 sequence: CASRGTSGGLYEQYF. CDR3 in DNA: TGTGCCAGCAGGGGGACTAGCGGGGGGCTGTACGAGCAGTACTTC.

The CDR3: CASSLSGGVREQYF. The CDR3 region has the DNA TGTGCCAGCAGTCTAAGCGGGGGCGTGAGGGAGCAGTACTTC. The V gene is TRBV6-2 or TRBV6-3, the J gene TRBJ2-7; 8 bases line up with TRBD2. V was clipped by 5 bases and J by 7 bases; unmatched bases: 10. The CDR3 covers 14 residues. Per germline, CDR1 MNHEY and CDR2 SVGEGT.

The rearrangement links TRBV9 to TRBJ1-2; D call uncertain. The CDR3 is 15 residues long. V lost 0 bases and J lost 2, with 11 bases in between. Germline CDR1 is SGDLS and CDR2 is YYNGEE. The CDR3 reads CASSVEEGMNYGYTF. The CDR3, as DNA: TGTGCCAGCAGCGTAGAAGAGGGTATGAACTATGGCTACACCTTC.

V is TRBV6-5 and J is TRBJ2-7, with 8 bases aligning to TRBD1. After removal of 4 bases from V and 2 bases from J, the junction contained 4 bases not matched to a gene. CDR1 and CDR2 from the germline V gene are MNHEY and SVGAGI. CDR3 length: 14 amino acids. Here the CDR3 DNA reads TGTGCCAGCAGTTCCCAGACAGGGGCCTACGAGCAGTACTTC. It yields the protein CASSSQTGAYEQYF.

The rearrangement joins TRBV4-3 to TRBJ2-3; 7 nucleotides line up with TRBD2. Trimming took 1 base from V and 2 from J; bases not matched to a gene: 12. The CDR3 has 18 residues. Germline V gene sequence: CDR1 LGHNA, CDR2 YSLEER. The CDR3 nucleotides are TGCGCCAGCAGCCAAGTCAATTGGGGAGGGGAGGACACAGATACGCAGTATTTT. Translating it yields CASSQVNWGGEDTDTQYF.

This clone was picked up a small number of times. The chain links TRBV10-1 to TRBJ1-1, with a tentative D call TRBD1 (5 bases). With 2 bases removed from V and 10 bases from J, the gap between germline ends came to 11 bases. The germline CDR1 and CDR2 sequences are WNHNN and SYGVQD (reference sequence). There are 12 residues in the CDR3. This chain's CDR3 is CASSEMGQGAFF. CDR3 DNA sequence: TGCGCCAGCAGTGAGATGGGCCAGGGAGCTTTCTTT.